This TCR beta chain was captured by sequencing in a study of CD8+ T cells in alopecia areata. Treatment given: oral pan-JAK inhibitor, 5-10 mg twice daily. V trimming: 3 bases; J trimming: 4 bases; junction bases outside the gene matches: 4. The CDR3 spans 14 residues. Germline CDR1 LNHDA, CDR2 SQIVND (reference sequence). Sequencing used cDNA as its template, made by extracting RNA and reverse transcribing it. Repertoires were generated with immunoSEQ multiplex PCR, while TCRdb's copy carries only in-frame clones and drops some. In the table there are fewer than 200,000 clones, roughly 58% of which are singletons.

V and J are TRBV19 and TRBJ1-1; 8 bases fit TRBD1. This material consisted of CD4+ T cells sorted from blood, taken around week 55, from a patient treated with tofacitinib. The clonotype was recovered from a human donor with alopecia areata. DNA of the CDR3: TGTGCCAGTAGTATGACAGGGGATGGCACTGAAGCTTTCTTT. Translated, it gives CASSMTGDGTEAFF.